This TCR beta chain was identified during a study of T cells after yellow fever vaccination. This clonotype showed up just a few times. V dropped 4 bases and J dropped 4; count of bases not matched to a gene: 13. This CDR3 has 18 residues. Germline V CDR1 and CDR2: SGHKS, YYEKEE (reference sequence). MiXCR was run by TCRdb on the 5' RACE reads, yielding one entry per CDR3 protein. The sample has approximately 70,000 distinct CDR3 sequences, more than 5.5% seen once; the top ten hold over 25%. The TCR was taken from a young man who received the YFV17D yellow fever vaccine. The chain has TRBV5-5 and TRBJ2-3, with 12 nucleotides matching TRBD2. This material consisted of CD8+ T cells sorted from PBMCs, taken around 10 days after the first yellow fever vaccination. The CDR3 nucleotides read TGTGCCAGCAGCGTTCCGGGACTAGCGGGTCCGGGGGCAGATACGCAGTATTTT. Protein: CASSVPGLAGPGADTQYF.